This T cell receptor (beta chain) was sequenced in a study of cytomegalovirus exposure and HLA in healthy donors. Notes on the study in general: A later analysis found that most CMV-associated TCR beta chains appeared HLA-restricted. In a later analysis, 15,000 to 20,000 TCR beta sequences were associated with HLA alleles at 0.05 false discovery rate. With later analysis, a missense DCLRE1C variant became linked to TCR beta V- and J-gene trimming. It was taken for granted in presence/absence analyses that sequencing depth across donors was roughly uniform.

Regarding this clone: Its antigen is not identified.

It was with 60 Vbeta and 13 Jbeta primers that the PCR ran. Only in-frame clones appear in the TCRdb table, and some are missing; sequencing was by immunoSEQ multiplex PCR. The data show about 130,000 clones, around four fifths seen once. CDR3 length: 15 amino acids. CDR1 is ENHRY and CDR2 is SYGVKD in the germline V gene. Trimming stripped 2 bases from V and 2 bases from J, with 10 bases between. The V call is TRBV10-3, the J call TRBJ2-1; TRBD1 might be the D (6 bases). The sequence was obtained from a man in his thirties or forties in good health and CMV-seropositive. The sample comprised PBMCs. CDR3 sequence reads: CAISEGQPTYNEQFF. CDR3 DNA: TGTGCCATCAGTGAGGGACAGCCTACCTACAATGAGCAGTTCTTC.